The sequence of this T cell receptor beta chain was determined in a study of T cells in Graves' hyperthyroidism and ophthalmopathy. This clonotype was recorded many times. Its matching antigen is unknown. Study-wide results and limits: Ophthalmopathy was told apart from stable hyperthyroidism by a 13 V-J model. Most expanded thyroid clonotypes above 0.001 also appeared in blood.

Per germline, CDR1 MNHNS and CDR2 SASEGT. Between the trimmed V and J ends, which lost 5 bases and 2 bases, there was a span of 13 bases. CDR3 length equals 15 residues. What was amplified from RNA transcripts were TCR beta CDR3 regions. The HTBI primer set drove a first-round RT-PCR of the TCR CDR3. TCRdb re-called the multiplex PCR reads through MiXCR, storing one row per CDR3 protein. The data hold approximately 480,000 distinct CDR3 sequences, with less than 25% observed a single time. This clonotype was sampled from a man aged 18 to 30 with Graves' hyperthyroidism. Sequenced material: blood. The chain joins TRBV6-1 to TRBJ1-5, with D perhaps matching TRBD1 (5 bases). CDR3 residues: CASSPQGYGNQPQHF. In DNA form, the CDR3 reads TGTGCCAGCAGTCCCCAGGGCTATGGCAATCAGCCCCAGCATTTT.